Below, 24 T cell receptor beta chains from the same sample are listed, as sequenced in a study of Ad26.COV2.S vaccination and SARS-CoV-2 variants (dated by TCRdb to the early 2020s). The method behind the library was the immunoSEQ multiplex PCR assay. TCRdb provides this immuneACCESS table in a form limited to in-frame rearrangements. Some clones are lacking; in checked studies, under half of them reflect an unresolved V gene, and why the rest are absent is not known. The sample table records 350,000 to 400,000 clones; more than 85% of these occur just once. The biggest ten clones account for approximately 3.7% of the sample. This sample's treatment or condition label indicates: roughly 18 received Ad26.COV2.S at low or high dose, single or two shots; roughly 5 received placebo; per-sample allocation not given. Repertoires of vaccine and placebo recipients were sequenced from samples collected on day 63 after the first injection.

The specimen was peripheral blood, collected in a trial of Ad26.COV2.S vaccine versus placebo. Receptors originate from a person between 18 and 65 years old who received the Ad26.COV2.S COVID-19 vaccine or a placebo.

This clone showed up just once. The chain couples TRBV6-5 to TRBJ1-5; 7 bases match TRBD1. There are 14 residues in the CDR3. Germline-derived CDR1 and CDR2 are MNHEY and SVGAGI. V lost 4 bases to trimming and J lost 5 bases; unmatched junction nucleotides: 5. The CDR3 loop is CASSSGQRYQPQHF. CDR3 DNA sequence: TGTGCCAGCAGTTCGGGACAGAGATATCAGCCCCAGCATTTT.

This sequence joins TRBV6-2 or TRBV6-3 and TRBJ2-4, with 14 bases fitting TRBD2. The CDR3 covers 20 residues. Looked up from germline, CDR1 is MNHEY and CDR2 is SVGEGT. V dropped 2 bases and J dropped 0; count of bases not matched to a gene: 9. In nucleotides, the CDR3 is TGTGCCAGCAGTTACCCCGGGACTAGCGGGGGTCGACTAGCCAAAAACATTCAGTACTTC. This translates into CASSYPGTSGGRLAKNIQYF.

In this sample, this clone turned up once. This chain links TRBV12-1 with TRBJ2-1; the table assigns TRBD2, which was not confirmed against the DNA. TRBV12-1 is flagged as a pseudogene. The CDR3 covers 20 residues. The CDR3: CASSPKGTSGGLSSYNEQFF. The CDR3 region has the DNA TGTGCCAGCAGCCCTAAAGGGACTAGCGGGGGGCTGAGCTCCTACAATGAGCAGTTCTTC.

This chain links TRBV4-1 with TRBJ1-2, with D perhaps matching TRBD1 (6 bases). Germline V lookup: CDR1 MGHRA, CDR2 YSYEKL. Between the trimmed V and J ends, which lost 3 bases and 6 bases, there was a span of 11 bases. The CDR3 has 13 amino acids. The CDR3 nucleotides read TGCGCCAGCAGCCAGGAACAGGGAGATGGCTACACCTTC. Translation gives CASSQEQGDGYTF.

This clone was detected a few times. The V call is TRBV5-1, the J call TRBJ1-4; the match to TRBD1 covers 7 bases. Germline loops: CDR1 SGHRS, CDR2 YFSETQ. V dropped 4 bases and J dropped 4; count of bases not matched to a gene: 7. This CDR3 comprises 15 residues. CDR3 DNA: TGCGCCAGCAGCCCAAGAACAGGGGTTAATGAAAAACTGTTTTTT. Its translation: CASSPRTGVNEKLFF.

V is TRBV11-2 and J is TRBJ2-2, with D hard to call. Trimming removed 3 bases at V and 2 bases at J, with 4 bases between. Per germline, CDR1 SGHAT and CDR2 FQNNGV. The CDR3 has 13 amino acids. As DNA, the CDR3 is TGTGCCAGCAGCTTGTATAACACCGGGGAGCTGTTTTTT. Translated, it gives CASSLYNTGELFF.

The chain joins TRBV19 to TRBJ1-4; possible D gene TRBD1, 5 bases. The CDR3 is made up of 16 amino acids. Trimming left V 3 bases short and J 0 bases short, with 11 bases between. CDR1 LNHDA and CDR2 SQIVND come from the germline V gene (reference sequence). The CDR3 reads CASSIVGRATNEKLFF. In DNA, the CDR3 is TGTGCCAGTAGTATTGTGGGGCGGGCAACTAATGAAAAACTGTTTTTT.

V is TRBV9 and J is TRBJ1-3; D is ambiguous. The germline CDR1 and CDR2 sequences are SGDLS and YYNGEE. This CDR3 spans 16 amino acids. V was cut by 3 bases and J by 2 bases, with 15 bases left in between. The CDR3 sequence: CASSASSVLAGNTIYF. The CDR3, as DNA: TGTGCCAGCAGCGCGTCTTCGGTCCTGGCTGGAAACACCATATATTTT. Together with reference TRBV9 and TRBJ1-3, the CDR3 gives the full variable domain: DSGVTQTPKHLITATGQRVTLRCSPRSGDLSVYWYQQSLDQGLQFLIQYYNGEERAKGNILERFSAQQFPDLHSELNLSSLELGDSALYFCASSASSVLAGNTIYFGEGSWLTVV.

The chain is built from TRBV24-1 and TRBJ2-5; D call uncertain. Germline V gene data show CDR1 as KGHDR and CDR2 as SFDVKD. Trimming removed 4 bases at V and 5 bases at J, with 13 bases between. The CDR3 spans 14 residues. The DNA for the CDR3 is TGTGCCACCAGTGACCCCTCGGAAGGGGAGACCCAGTACTTC. It specifies CATSDPSEGETQYF.

The V gene is TRBV10-3, the J gene TRBJ1-1; D is undetermined. Trimming shortened V by 10 bases and J by 2 bases, and 11 bases separated the two germline ends. The CDR3 covers 12 residues. Germline V gene lookup returns CDR1 ENHRY and CDR2 SYGVKD. Here the CDR3 reads CATQSVNTEAFF. CDR3 bases: TGTGCCACTCAGTCGGTCAACACTGAAGCTTTCTTT.

This rearrangement joins TRBV27 to TRBJ1-4, with D maybe TRBD1 (5 bases). V lost 2 bases, J lost 4 bases, and 8 bases lay in between. Looked up from germline, CDR1 is MNHEY and CDR2 is SMNVEV (reference sequence). This CDR3 has 14 residues. The CDR3 bases are TGTGCCAGCAGTTTACAGGGAGGTAATGAAAAACTGTTTTTT. Its protein is CASSLQGGNEKLFF.

The chain uses TRBV10-2 and TRBJ2-7; the D gene is possibly TRBD1 (8 bases). Trimming cost V 8 bases and J 2 bases, with 16 bases left between them. This CDR3 region has 14 residues. Looked up from germline, CDR1 is WSHSY and CDR2 is SAAADI. CDR3 in amino acids: CASCGQGLPYEQYF. In DNA, the CDR3 is TGCGCCAGCTGTGGACAGGGACTACCCTACGAGCAGTACTTC.

This sequence joins TRBV3-1 (or the pseudogene TRBV3-2) and TRBJ2-5; D gene ambiguous. From germline, CDR1 is LGHDT and CDR2 YNNKEL (reference sequence). This CDR3 contains 12 residues. V was shortened by 0 bases and J by 6 bases, with 5 bases between the two germline ends. CDR3 nucleotide sequence: TGTGCCAGCAGCCAAGATCCCCAGACCCAGTACTTC. Translation gives CASSQDPQTQYF.

The V gene is TRBV2, the J gene TRBJ1-2, with D possibly matching TRBD1 (5 bases). The V end was cut by 5 bases, the J end by 7 bases, with 11 bases between. CDR1 and CDR2 from the germline V gene are SNHLY and FYNNEI. The CDR3 totals 12 residues. The chain's CDR3 is CASSYSRAGYTF. CDR3 coding DNA: TGTGCCAGCAGTTACAGCAGGGCTGGCTACACCTTC.

The rearrangement links TRBV3-1 (or the pseudogene TRBV3-2) to TRBJ1-1, with a tentative D call TRBD1 (5 bases). This CDR3 is built from 14 residues. The V gene's germline CDR1 is LGHDT and CDR2 YNNKEL (reference sequence). Trimming removed 4 bases from V and 11 bases from J, with 20 bases in between. This CDR3 is CASSLSRIGAGAFF. CDR3 bases: TGTGCCAGCAGCCTTTCACGGATAGGGGCTGGCGCTTTCTTT.

The rearrangement uses TRBV13 and TRBJ1-6, with D maybe TRBD1 (6 bases). CDR1 is PRHDT and CDR2 is FYEKMQ in the germline V gene (reference sequence). The CDR3 totals 16 residues. V lost 1 base, J lost 6 bases, and 13 bases lay in between. The CDR3 here is CASSLEGGQFNSPLHF. CDR3 DNA sequence: TGTGCCAGCAGCTTAGAGGGGGGCCAGTTTAATTCACCCCTCCACTTT.

The chain recombines TRBV11-3 with TRBJ1-5, with TRBD1 matching 7 bases. The V gene's germline CDR1 is SGHNT and CDR2 YENEEA. The CDR3 covers 19 residues. The V gene end was trimmed by 10 bases and the J gene end by 2 bases; junction bases not matched to a gene: 23. The CDR3 nucleotides are TGTGCCAAATGTATTAAGCCGGGACAGAACTCCAGGGGCAATCAGCCCCAGCATTTT. Translation: CAKCIKPGQNSRGNQPQHF.

The chain uses TRBV7-9 and TRBJ2-5; D call uncertain. Germline CDR1 and CDR2: SEHNR and FQNEAQ (reference sequence). The CDR3 runs to 17 residues. V was trimmed by 0 bases and J by 0 bases, leaving 14 bases between them. For the CDR3, the DNA is TGTGCCAGCAGCTTAGCCCTCCCTAACCCGTACCAAGAGACCCAGTACTTC. Translated, it gives CASSLALPNPYQETQYF.

The genes are TRBV3-1 (or the pseudogene TRBV3-2) and TRBJ2-1, with 9 bases fitting TRBD1. This CDR3 comprises 15 residues. V trimming: 4 bases; J trimming: 2 bases; junction bases outside the gene matches: 3. Germline-derived CDR1 and CDR2 are LGHDT and YNNKEL (reference sequence). The CDR3 region is CASSLDRGAYNEQFF. The CDR3 DNA reads TGTGCCAGCAGCCTTGACAGGGGGGCCTACAATGAGCAGTTCTTC.

V is TRBV3-1 (or the pseudogene TRBV3-2) and J is TRBJ2-2; tentatively, D is TRBD1 (6 bases). Per the germline V gene, CDR1 is LGHDT and CDR2 is YNNKEL (reference sequence). This CDR3 has 17 residues. Trimming shortened V by 2 bases and J by 2 bases, and 15 bases separated the two germline ends. CDR3 sequence (DNA): TGTGCCAGCAGCCAACAAAGGGGCAGGGGTAACACCGGGGAGCTGTTTTTT. It yields the protein CASSQQRGRGNTGELFF.

In this sample, this clone turned up once. The rearrangement uses TRBV6-2 or TRBV6-3 and TRBJ2-1; TRBD2 might be the D (5 bases). Per the germline V gene, CDR1 is MNHEY and CDR2 is SVGEGT. V was clipped by 4 bases and J by 0 bases, with 19 bases between them. The CDR3 spans 18 residues. The CDR3 region has the DNA TGTGCCAGCAGTTCCTCTCGAACTAGGATGAGCTCCTACAATGAGCAGTTCTTC. It codes for CASSSSRTRMSSYNEQFF.

The chain is built from TRBV23-1 and TRBJ1-5, with unresolved D. TRBV23-1 has ORF status, its function being uncertain. CDR3 length: 14 amino acids. Between the trimmed V and J ends, which lost 4 bases and 3 bases, there was a span of 10 bases. The CDR3 DNA reads TGCGCCAGCAGTCTGTTAGGTTACAATCAGCCCCAGCATTTT. Translated: CASSLLGYNQPQHF.

V usage is TRBV15 and J usage is TRBJ2-5; D not certain. Germline V gene sequence: CDR1 LNHNV, CDR2 YYDKDF (reference sequence). V was clipped by 1 base and J by 4 bases, with 4 bases between them. The length of the CDR3 is 12 residues. DNA of the CDR3: TGTGCCACCAGCAGAGTCGGAGAGACCCAGTACTTC. Its protein is CATSRVGETQYF.

This chain uses TRBV5-5 with TRBJ2-7; D unclear. V was cut by 1 base and J by 3 bases, with 14 bases left in between. The CDR3 runs to 15 residues. Germline assignment: CDR1 SGHKS and CDR2 YYEKEE (reference sequence). CDR3 loop: CASSLSGPILYEQYF. CDR3 nucleotides: TGTGCCAGCAGCTTGTCCGGCCCCATCCTCTACGAGCAGTACTTC.